Presented here are 21 T cell receptor beta chains from one specimen sequenced in a study of radiotherapy plus CTLA-4 blockade in lung cancer. Sequenced by immunoSEQ multiplex PCR; TCRdb stores in-frame clones only, minus some. This table has roughly 50,000 clones, about 88% appearing once. Material: peripheral blood, obtained from a patient treated with radiotherapy plus ipilimumab. The source is a human donor with non-small cell lung cancer whose response to radiotherapy plus ipilimumab could not be evaluated.

The chain links TRBV5-5 to TRBJ2-7; D is possibly TRBD1 (6 bases). The length of the CDR3 is 16 residues. V was trimmed by 4 bases and J by 3 bases, leaving 20 bases between them. The germline V gene has CDR1 SGHKS and CDR2 YYEKEE (reference sequence). In DNA, the CDR3 is TGTGCCAGCAGCCGAGGTATCGGACAGCGAGACTACGAGCAGTACTTC. It encodes CASSRGIGQRDYEQYF.

This chain connects TRBV13 to TRBJ2-5; the match to TRBD2 covers 8 bases. This CDR3 spans 16 amino acids. The junction had 10 bases not matched to a gene; V was cut back by 5 bases and J by 2 bases. Germline V CDR1 and CDR2: PRHDT, FYEKMQ (reference sequence). DNA for the CDR3: TGTGCCAGCAGCCACTTGGGAGCGGGGGATCAAGAGACCCAGTACTTC. Translation: CASSHLGAGDQETQYF.

The chain joins TRBV7-9 to TRBJ1-2; D is unclear. CDR1 and CDR2 from the germline V gene are SEHNR and FQNEAQ (reference sequence). The CDR3 extends over 13 amino acids. V gave up 2 bases and J gave up 4 bases, with 8 bases separating them. The CDR3 is CASSLPLSYGYTF. The DNA for the CDR3 is TGTGCCAGCAGCTTACCCTTGTCCTATGGCTACACCTTC.

The chain links TRBV6-5 to TRBJ2-5, with D maybe TRBD1 (6 bases). The J call is doubtful: the DNA matches TRBJ2-7 better. The CDR3 has 13 residues. The germline V gene has CDR1 MNHEY and CDR2 SVGAGI. The CDR3 DNA reads as TGTGCCAGCAGTTACCTACAGGGCTACGAGCAGTACTTC. Translated, it gives CASSYLQGYEQYF.

The chain uses TRBV7-2 and TRBJ2-5, with 14 bases lining up with TRBD2. This CDR3 is 15 amino acids long. Germline V CDR1 and CDR2: SGHTA, FQGNSA. The J segment lost 5 bases and the V segment lost 5 bases, leaving 4 bases of the junction unmatched. The CDR3 sequence is CASSPRLAGGETQYF. The CDR3 DNA sequence: TGTGCCAGCAGCCCCCGACTAGCGGGAGGGGAGACCCAGTACTTC.

This rearrangement joins TRBV18 to TRBJ2-1, with D perhaps TRBD2 (6 bases). The germline CDR1 and CDR2 sequences are KGHSH and LQKENI. Trimming pared 1 base from V and 8 bases from J, leaving 15 bases between. CDR3 size: 15 residues. CDR3 DNA: TGTGCCAGCTCACCACTGACTAGAAGGGAATATGAGCAGTTCTTC. It specifies CASSPLTRREYEQFF.

The chain combines TRBV10-2 with TRBJ2-7, with TRBD1 matching 12 bases. V dropped 5 bases and J dropped 5; count of bases not matched to a gene: 13. The CDR3 has 17 residues. The germline V gene has CDR1 WSHSY and CDR2 SAAADI. Here the CDR3 reads CASSSRDRGRSFDEQYF. The CDR3 region has the DNA TGCGCCAGCAGTAGCCGGGACAGGGGGCGCAGTTTCGACGAGCAGTACTTC.

The J gene is TRBJ1-5, the V gene TRBV11-2, with D perhaps matching TRBD1 (6 bases). The CDR3 spans 14 residues. Deletions cut 5 bases from V and 3 bases from J, with 11 bases between. Germline V gives CDR1 SGHAT, CDR2 FQNNGV. The CDR3 region is CASSPTGSNQPQHF. The CDR3 bases are TGTGCCAGCAGCCCTACAGGGTCCAATCAGCCCCAGCATTTT.

This sequence joins TRBV25-1 and TRBJ2-1, with D perhaps TRBD2 (5 bases). CDR3 length: 11 residues. Trimming took off 5 bases at V and 12 bases at J, with 11 bases between the two ends. Germline values: CDR1 MGHDK, CDR2 SYGVNS. CDR3 nucleotide sequence: TGTGCCAGCAGTTTGGACTCTAGGCAGTTCTTC. This gives the protein CASSLDSRQFF.

This chain connects TRBV5-1 to TRBJ1-6, with 9 bases aligning to TRBD1. Unmatched junction bases numbered 7, after V lost 0 bases and J lost 6 bases. Germline assignment: CDR1 SGHRS and CDR2 YFSETQ. This CDR3 has 17 amino acids. This chain's CDR3 is CASSLGIQGAGNSPLHF. Written as DNA, the CDR3 is TGCGCCAGCAGCTTGGGAATACAGGGGGCAGGTAATTCACCCCTCCACTTT.

V usage is TRBV6-5 and J usage is TRBJ2-7; possible D gene TRBD1, 5 bases. The V gene's germline CDR1 is MNHEY and CDR2 SVGAGI. Trimming pared 6 bases from V and 7 bases from J, leaving 19 bases between. CDR3 size: 14 residues. CDR3 sequence: CASSPQGVGREQYF. CDR3 DNA: TGTGCCAGCAGCCCCCAGGGTGTCGGTCGGGAGCAGTACTTC.

The rearrangement joins TRBV5-1 to TRBJ2-2; D might be TRBD2 (6 bases). The CDR3 has 17 amino acids. The V and J ends lost 2 bases and 6 bases respectively, with 20 bases between them. In germline, CDR1 is SGHRS, CDR2 YFSETQ. The CDR3 DNA follows: TGCGCCAGCAGCTTCCGGGACTCCAACCTGTTCCCCGGGGAGCTGTTTTTT. It codes for CASSFRDSNLFPGELFF.

This clone has just a few counts. The genes are TRBV29-1 and TRBJ1-3, with D possibly TRBD1 on 5 matching bases. Germline V gene sequence: CDR1 SQVTM, CDR2 ANQGSEA. Trimming removed 2 bases from V and 4 bases from J, with 9 bases in between. The CDR3 is made up of 13 amino acids. The CDR3 here is CSVERGTGNTIYF. The CDR3 DNA sequence: TGCAGCGTTGAAAGGGGAACCGGAAACACCATATATTTT.

For the CDR3, the DNA is TGTGCCAGCAGTAATCCATTAGCGTCAGATACGCAGTATTTT. Its protein is CASSNPLASDTQYF. This chain uses TRBV6-6 with TRBJ2-3, with a possible D match to TRBD2 (5 bases). The CDR3 runs to 14 residues. The germline CDR1 and CDR2 sequences are MNHNY and SVGAGI (reference sequence). Deletions cut 5 bases from V and 4 bases from J, with 13 bases between.

The chain carries TRBV6-5 and TRBJ1-5; D remains ambiguous. There are 13 residues in the CDR3. Deletions cut 2 bases from V and 3 bases from J, with 5 bases between. CDR1 and CDR2 (germline): MNHEY, SVGAGI. The CDR3 region is CASSYALNQPQHF. CDR3 DNA sequence: TGTGCCAGCAGTTACGCGCTCAATCAGCCCCAGCATTTT.

This chain joins TRBV4-1 and TRBJ2-7, with 9 bases that match TRBD2. The germline V gene encodes CDR1 MGHRA and CDR2 YSYEKL. This CDR3 is 16 amino acids long. Trimming took 0 bases from V and 2 from J; bases not matched to a gene: 5. CDR3 in amino acids: CASSQDAAGGPYEQYF. The CDR3 DNA reads as TGCGCCAGCAGCCAAGATGCGGCGGGGGGGCCCTACGAGCAGTACTTC.

The V call is TRBV7-9, the J call TRBJ1-3, with D hard to call. From germline, CDR1 is SEHNR and CDR2 FQNEAQ (reference sequence). V was trimmed by 5 bases and J by 0 bases, leaving 17 bases between them. The CDR3 is 17 amino acids. CDR3 residues: CASSPPLQLLSGNTIYF. The CDR3 DNA reads TGTGCCAGCAGCCCCCCATTACAGCTCCTCTCTGGAAACACCATATATTTT.

The chain has TRBV10-3 and TRBJ2-7; D is undetermined. This CDR3 has 14 amino acids. With 3 bases removed from V and 2 bases from J, the gap between germline ends came to 11 bases. The germline gives CDR1 ENHRY, CDR2 SYGVKD. CDR3 DNA sequence: TGTGCCATCAGTGATGGGCAAAAAGCCTACGAGCAGTACTTC. Translation gives CAISDGQKAYEQYF.

The chain carries TRBV7-8 and TRBJ2-3, with D perhaps matching TRBD2 (6 bases). The germline V gene encodes CDR1 SGHVS and CDR2 FQNEAQ. V lost 6 bases and J 4 bases, leaving 14 bases between the germline ends. This CDR3 region has 14 residues. The CDR3 coding sequence is TGTGCCAGCAGATCCCTGGAGCGGGCAGATACGCAGTATTTT. This sequence encodes CASRSLERADTQYF.

The sample holds one count of this clone. This chain links TRBV6-6 with TRBJ1-2; 8 nucleotides match TRBD1. The V and J ends lost 6 bases and 1 base, in that order; junction bases with no gene match: 7. The germline V gene has CDR1 MNHNY and CDR2 SVGAGI (reference sequence). The CDR3 has 15 amino acids. CDR3: CASSPRQGLNYGYTF. As DNA, the CDR3 is TGTGCCAGCAGCCCACGACAGGGGCTTAACTATGGCTACACCTTC.

The chain carries TRBV5-1 and TRBJ2-1, with 8 bases fitting TRBD2. Germline-derived CDR1 and CDR2 are SGHRS and YFSETQ. This CDR3 is built from 15 residues. Losses at the gene ends were 4 bases for V and 0 bases for J; bases not matched to a gene: 3. This chain's CDR3 is CASSASGGSYNEQFF. The CDR3 bases are TGCGCCAGCAGCGCGAGCGGGGGCTCCTACAATGAGCAGTTCTTC.